This TCR beta chain was sequenced in a study of T-cell reconstitution after alpha-beta-depleted transplantation in children. Notes on the study in general: Two months or so post-transplant, alpha-beta T cells reportedly derived from several hundred expanded graft clones. T-cell numbers and diversity, one year after transplant, stemmed largely from T cells that were newly produced.

In regard to this clonotype: Its antigen remains unidentified.

The TCRbeta library incorporated unique molecular identifiers. Using its own MiXCR run on the PCR reads, TCRdb lists one record per CDR3 protein. The table records around 450,000 distinct CDR3 sequences, 15% to 20% of them present only once. This CDR3 comprises 17 residues. Trimming stripped 1 base from V and 1 base from J, with 16 bases between. From germline, CDR1 is SGHRS and CDR2 YFSETQ. This clonotype was obtained from a boy under two years old who had a stem cell transplant for Wiskott-Aldrich syndrome, so the T cells may come from the graft donor. The sequenced sample was PBMCs, mostly from graft donor cells, obtained 360 days after TCRalphabeta/CD19-depleted stem cell transplant. The chain is built from TRBV5-1 and TRBJ2-3, with a tentative D call TRBD1 (6 bases). CDR3 amino acids: CASSLLLTGSGTDTQYF. The CDR3, as DNA: TGCGCCAGCAGCTTGCTCCTTACAGGGAGTGGCACAGATACGCAGTATTTT.